This TCR beta chain was sequenced for a study of T cell responses to AZD1222 COVID-19 vaccine. Trimming cost V 5 bases and J 2 bases, with 13 bases left between them. Germline V gene lookup returns CDR1 SGHTA and CDR2 FQGNSA. The CDR3 has 14 amino acids. A remark on this clone: The antigen remains unidentified.

Using immunoSEQ multiplex PCR, the repertoire was profiled, and TCRdb retains in-frame clones only, with some absent. Of about 260,000 clones listed, approximately 93% are singletons. Study conclusions and caveats: Of spike-specific TCRs, nearly half reportedly target regions left unmutated in variants. Once two AZD1222 doses were given, Spike-specific TCR breadth and depth went up.

The receptor was derived from an adult in good health. V and J are TRBV7-2 and TRBJ2-7; perhaps TRBD2 as D (7 bases). The sample here was peripheral blood, taken on day 0 of AZD1222 vaccination. The DNA of the CDR3 is TGTGCCAGCAGCAGGGGGGGAGGGCCCTACGAGCAGTACTTC. Translating gives CASSRGGGPYEQYF. Filled out from reference TRBV7-2 and TRBJ2-7, the complete variable domain reads GAGVSQSPSNKVTEKGKDVELRCDPISGHTALYWYRQSLGQGLEFLIYFQGNSAPDKSGLPSDRFSAERTGGSVSTLTIQRTQQEDSAVYLCASSRGGGPYEQYFGPGTRLTVT.